This entry describes one T cell receptor beta chain. There is no known antigen for this receptor. Base quality data are lacking; no much larger clone is found one base away. TCRbeta CDR3 regions were amplified from genomic DNA using the immunoSEQ Assay, a bias-controlled multiplex PCR. As for how the authors treated the data: The number of nucleated cells in each sample was estimated from the amplification of reference gene primers within the assay. To quantify the absolute abundance of each unique TCRbeta CDR3 rearrangement, sequence reads were collapsed and filtered. For each sample, productive Simpson clonality was calculated by taking the square root of Simpson's diversity index across productive rearrangements. TCRdb holds this immuneACCESS table with in-frame rearrangements only. Some clones are missing; in checked studies, unresolved V genes explain under half, and the rest has no known cause. The DNA was the basis for D and trimming; V, J and clone size are from that table. The sample table holds approximately 23,000 clones, of which around 90% were seen once. The ten largest clones represent 5.5% to 7.5% of the sample.

CDR1 LGHDT and CDR2 YNNKEL were looked up in the germline V gene (reference sequence). Between the V and J ends, shortened by 4 bases and 3 bases respectively, the junction contains 6 bases. The CDR3 runs 12 residues from the cysteine to the phenylalanine. CDR3 DNA only is kept here, 36 bases in frame from base 1. This sample was taken from a study of blood T cell repertoires in COVID-19 (TCRdb year 2020). In the study overall: Collaborator samples came from the United States, Italy and Spain and covered acute and convalescent phases of COVID-19. The prospective study material was composed of cDNA or gDNA derived from T cells, B-cell-depleted T cells, or PBMCs. The dataset comprised deeply sampled blood TCRbeta repertoires from subjects exposed to, actively infected with, or recovered from COVID-19. The repertoires were released in a freely available public database intended as a resource for research on the immune response to SARS-CoV-2. Samples were obtained from the ongoing ImmuneRACE study (first 160 participants) and from 1,000 to 1,500 subjects provided by 6 global collaborators. A de-identified subject ID, COVID-19 status, age in years and sex were almost always included in the sample metadata. Where available, HLA class I and class II types were taken from metadata supplied by the sample provider and were not determined by assay-based typing.

Collaborating institutions collected whole blood in K2EDTA tubes following their own protocols. For TCRbeta analysis, collaborators shipped samples as frozen whole blood, isolated PBMCs, or DNA extracted from either of those sample types. On the study overall, not on this receptor specifically: How much clinical and demographic metadata was included differed by source and by participant, and the metadata was provided uncurated.

This TCR came from a woman of 80 years or more with active COVID-19. The sequenced material came from peripheral blood. The rearranged segments are TRBV3-1 (or the pseudogene TRBV3-2) and TRBJ1-2; TRBD1 could be the D gene, as 5 bases match. The base sequence is TGTGCCAGCAGCCGGGGCGACTATGGCTACACCTTC. Its coded protein is CASSRGDYGYTF.